Below are 20 T cell receptor beta chains sequenced from a single sample in a study of shared clonotypes between healthy human individuals. Profiling relied on immunoSEQ multiplex PCR, and the TCRdb table lists in-frame clones only, not all of them. Of some 2.1 million clones in the sample, 85% to 95% were seen once. What was sequenced was naive CD4+ T cells sorted from blood. The subset here: CD45RA+ positively selected. All receptors come from a man between 18 and 29 years old in good health.

The chain has TRBV19 and TRBJ2-1; 7 positions match TRBD1. The trim removed 5 bases at V and 4 bases at J, leaving 5 bases unmatched. The germline V gene encodes CDR1 LNHDA and CDR2 SQIVND (reference sequence). This CDR3 contains 14 residues. As DNA, the CDR3 is TGTGCCAGTAGTCCCGGGACAGTATACAATGAGCAGTTCTTC. Its translation is CASSPGTVYNEQFF. Based on the CDR3 plus reference TRBV19 and TRBJ2-1, the full variable domain is DGGITQSPKYLFRKEGQNVTLSCEQNLNHDAMYWYRQDPGQGLRLIYYSQIVNDFQKGDIAEGYSVSREKKESFPLTVTSAQKNPTAFYLCASSPGTVYNEQFFGPGTRLTVL.

On this clone itself: Other DNA sequences in this specimen translate into the identical CDR3. Here the CDR3 reads CAISGQGVDEQYF. The CDR3 DNA follows: TGTGCCATCTCCGGACAGGGGGTGGACGAGCAGTACTTC. The chain has TRBV10-3 and TRBJ2-7; 10 bases are a match to TRBD1. This CDR3 region has 13 residues. Losses at the gene ends were 8 bases for V and 5 bases for J; bases not matched to a gene: 6. Germline lookup yields CDR1 ENHRY and CDR2 SYGVKD.

Details on this clone: Within the sample, other DNA sequences also encode this same CDR3. This chain uses TRBV9 with TRBJ2-7; no firm D call. Deletions cut 0 bases from V and 7 bases from J, with 11 bases between. Germline V gene sequence: CDR1 SGDLS, CDR2 YYNGEE. The CDR3 has 13 amino acids. The CDR3 sequence is CASSVGPLGEQYF. In nucleotides, the CDR3 is TGTGCCAGCAGCGTAGGTCCCCTCGGGGAGCAGTACTTC.

This chain joins TRBV2 and TRBJ1-5, with TRBD1 as a possible D gene (5 bases). Trimming stripped 6 bases from V and 6 bases from J, with 15 bases between. The germline V gene has CDR1 SNHLY and CDR2 FYNNEI. The CDR3 is 14 amino acids. The CDR3 DNA follows: TGTGCCAGCAGAGAAAGGGGCTCGGGTCAGCCCCAGCATTTT. Its protein is CASRERGSGQPQHF.

V is TRBV2 and J is TRBJ1-5; D may be TRBD1 (5 bases). The germline V gene encodes CDR1 SNHLY and CDR2 FYNNEI. CDR3 length: 14 amino acids. V shed 6 bases and J shed 0 bases, with 9 bases lying between them. The CDR3 nucleotides are TGTGCCAGCAGCTGGACAAATAGCAATCAGCCCCAGCATTTT. This encodes CASSWTNSNQPQHF.

This clone was counted once. This sequence joins TRBV6-1 and TRBJ1-4; no clear D gene. The CDR3 has 14 amino acids. Trimming shortened V by 6 bases and J by 0 bases, and 8 bases separated the two germline ends. Looked up from germline, CDR1 is MNHNS and CDR2 is SASEGT. In nucleotides, the CDR3 is TGTGCCAGCAGGGGAGACGCAACTAATGAAAAACTGTTTTTT. Encoded protein: CASRGDATNEKLFF.

V is TRBV5-8 and J is TRBJ1-5; no clear D gene. CDR3 length equals 17 residues. V dropped 4 bases and J dropped 3 bases, with 20 bases sitting between them. Germline values: CDR1 SGHTS, CDR2 YDEGEE. The CDR3 bases are TGTGCCAGCAGCCCAACCCAGGTTCCCGTCTACAATCAGCCCCAGCATTTT. Protein: CASSPTQVPVYNQPQHF.

This chain connects TRBV9 to TRBJ2-5; a possible D gene is TRBD1 (6 bases). The CDR3 is 15 amino acids. Germline CDR1 SGDLS, CDR2 YYNGEE. The germline V and J ends were trimmed by 1 base and 6 bases, with 16 bases remaining between them. The CDR3 nucleotides read TGTGCCAGCAGCGTAAGCGCACAGGGACCCCAGACCCAGTACTTC. Translated: CASSVSAQGPQTQYF. Full variable domain (missing parts from reference TRBV9 and TRBJ2-5): DSGVTQTPKHLITATGQRVTLRCSPRSGDLSVYWYQQSLDQGLQFLIQYYNGEERAKGNILERFSAQQFPDLHSELNLSSLELGDSALYFCASSVSAQGPQTQYFGPGTRLLVL.

The chain has TRBV5-1 and TRBJ2-1; weak D call: TRBD1 (6 bases). The CDR3 is made up of 15 amino acids. Deletions cut 4 bases from V and 4 bases from J, with 15 bases between. CDR1 is SGHRS, CDR2 YFSETQ, per germline. The chain's CDR3 is CASSPHVGQYNEQFF. CDR3 coding DNA: TGCGCCAGCAGCCCCCACGTGGGACAATACAATGAGCAGTTCTTC.

The chain links TRBV28 to TRBJ2-2; D gene unclear. V lost 4 bases and J lost 5, with 8 bases in between. The CDR3 sequence is 13 residues long. Germline-derived CDR1 and CDR2 are MDHEN and SYDVKM. DNA for the CDR3: TGTGCCAGCAGTTCCTCGACGACCGGGGAGCTGTTTTTT. This translates into CASSSSTTGELFF. The entire variable domain, with the rest obtained from reference TRBV28 and TRBJ2-2, is as follows: DVKVTQSSRYLVKRTGEKVFLECVQDMDHENMFWYRQDPGLGLRLIYFSYDVKMKEKGDIPEGYSVSREKKERFSLILESASTNQTSMYLCASSSSTTGELFFGEGSRLTVL.

This clone came up once. The V gene is TRBV7-9, the J gene TRBJ1-3; D is possibly TRBD1 (6 bases). The CDR3 covers 16 residues. V was trimmed by 3 bases and J by 0 bases, leaving 12 bases between them. The germline gives CDR1 SEHNR, CDR2 FQNEAQ (reference sequence). The CDR3 is CASSLQGRDSGNTIYF. The CDR3 DNA reads TGTGCCAGCAGCTTGCAGGGGAGGGACTCTGGAAACACCATATATTTT.

The gene calls are TRBV27 and TRBJ1-2; D is ambiguous. V gave up 3 bases and J gave up 4 bases, with 9 bases separating them. The germline CDR1 and CDR2 sequences are MNHEY and SMNVEV (reference sequence). This CDR3 has 13 amino acids. In nucleotides, the CDR3 is TGTGCCAGCAGTTTGCCCGGGATCTATGGCTACACCTTC. Protein: CASSLPGIYGYTF.

The V call is TRBV28, the J call TRBJ1-1; 7 bases are a match to TRBD1. The CDR3 spans 15 residues. Germline CDR1 MDHEN, CDR2 SYDVKM. Losses at the gene ends were 8 bases for V and 6 bases for J; bases not matched to a gene: 15. The CDR3 DNA follows: TGTGCCAGCCCTCCCGGCCAGGGGGAGATCGCTGAAGCTTTCTTT. Translation gives CASPPGQGEIAEAFF.

The CDR3 here is CASSDRGGTNFKNEQFF. In DNA form, the CDR3 reads TGTGCCAGCAGTGACAGGGGGGGCACTAATTTCAAAAATGAGCAGTTCTTC. The rearrangement uses TRBV6-4 and TRBJ2-1; D is perhaps TRBD2 (7 bases). The CDR3 extends over 17 amino acids. In germline, CDR1 is MRHNA, CDR2 SNTAGT. V was cut by 2 bases and J by 7 bases, with 21 bases left in between.

The V gene is TRBV7-9, the J gene TRBJ2-7; D ambiguous. Between the trimmed V and J ends, which lost 8 bases and 3 bases, there was a span of 14 bases. CDR1 and CDR2 from the germline V gene are SEHNR and FQNEAQ (reference sequence). This CDR3 has 13 amino acids. This CDR3 reads CASESIVSYEQYF. As DNA, the CDR3 is TGTGCCAGCGAATCCATCGTCAGCTACGAGCAGTACTTC. Complete variable domain (other parts from reference TRBV7-9 and TRBJ2-7): DTGVSQNPRHKITKRGQNVTFRCDPISEHNRLYWYRQTLGQGPEFLTYFQNEAQLEKSRLLSDRFSAERPKGSFSTLEIQRTEQGDSAMYLCASESIVSYEQYFGPGTRLTVT.

This sequence joins TRBV7-8 and TRBJ2-5; 9 bases are shared with TRBD2. The J segment lost 2 bases and the V segment lost 5 bases, leaving 9 bases of the junction unmatched. This CDR3 comprises 16 residues. The V gene's germline CDR1 is SGHVS and CDR2 FQNEAQ. For the CDR3, the DNA is TGTGCCAGCAGCCCAGTCCCAGCGGGGGGACAAGAGACCCAGTACTTC. This gives the protein CASSPVPAGGQETQYF.

The DNA of the CDR3 is TGTGCCATCAGGGACAGTTCTAATGAAAAACTGTTTTTT. This codes for CAIRDSSNEKLFF. The chain employs TRBV10-3 and TRBJ1-4; D may be TRBD1 (6 bases). The length of the CDR3 is 13 residues. CDR1 is ENHRY and CDR2 is SYGVKD in the germline V gene. Trimming removed 6 bases at V and 3 bases at J, with 8 bases between.

The chain carries TRBV9 and TRBJ2-7; 11 nucleotides agree with TRBD1. The V segment lost 3 bases and the J segment 6 bases; nucleotides outside the gene matches: 5. The CDR3 consists of 14 residues. Per germline, CDR1 SGDLS and CDR2 YYNGEE. In nucleotides, the CDR3 is TGTGCCAGCAGCGCCCGGGACAGGGGGGGCGAGCAGTACTTC. Amino acids: CASSARDRGGEQYF. Supplemented by reference TRBV9 and TRBJ2-7, the full variable domain reads DSGVTQTPKHLITATGQRVTLRCSPRSGDLSVYWYQQSLDQGLQFLIQYYNGEERAKGNILERFSAQQFPDLHSELNLSSLELGDSALYFCASSARDRGGEQYFGPGTRLTVT.

The chain is built from TRBV28 and TRBJ2-3, with D unclear. The CDR3 is made up of 12 amino acids. Germline assignment: CDR1 MDHEN and CDR2 SYDVKM. V was cut by 6 bases and J by 7 bases, with 11 bases left in between. The DNA for the CDR3 is TGTGCCAGCAGCAAATCCGGATATACGCAGTATTTT. Encoded protein: CASSKSGYTQYF.

A note on this clone: Other DNA sequences from this sample encode an identical CDR3 as well. This sequence joins TRBV5-1 and TRBJ2-3; 14 nucleotides agree with TRBD2. The CDR3 is made up of 16 amino acids. J lost 2 bases, V lost 3 bases, and 2 bases had no gene match. Germline values: CDR1 SGHRS, CDR2 YFSETQ. CDR3 loop: CASSSGLAGDTDTQYF. In DNA form, the CDR3 reads TGCGCCAGCAGCTCGGGACTAGCGGGAGACACAGATACGCAGTATTTT.